The TCR beta chain described here comes from a study of T-cell memory formation after mild COVID-19. Employing constant-segment primers, 5'RACE generated TCR alpha and TCR beta cDNA libraries bearing sample barcodes and UMIs. TCRdb analysed the 5' RACE reads with MiXCR anew, one entry per CDR3 protein. The data hold about 430,000 distinct CDR3 sequences, with 24% observed a single time. The V gene's germline CDR1 is KGHSH and CDR2 LQKENI. The CDR3 extends over 14 amino acids. V lost 3 bases, J lost 0 bases, and 6 bases lay in between. Study results and limitations: Day 15 to 85 contractors were CD4/CD8 balanced; later expanders leaned CD4+. CD4+ contracting clones were found mainly in CM and EM, and CD8+ ones in EMRA.

In the case of this clonotype: Its antigen is still unknown.

The sample was PBMCs or a T cell subset sorted from them (not recorded which). The sequence was collected from an adult woman who had mild COVID-19 (a few samples of this study predate the infection). Cell type and time point are not known. The chain employs TRBV18 and TRBJ1-5; D is ambiguous. In nucleotides, the CDR3 is TGTGCCAGCTCACCTAGCCGTAGCAATCAGCCCCAGCATTTT. This encodes CASSPSRSNQPQHF.